The entry below describes one T cell receptor (beta chain). The antigen remains undetermined. Distinct nucleotide sequences in the sample also encode this CDR3. The source of the sample is a study of cytomegalovirus exposure and HLA in healthy donors. V lost 5 bases and J 2 bases, leaving 2 bases between the germline ends. Germline assignment: CDR1 SNHLY and CDR2 FYNNEI. The CDR3 loop spans 11 amino acids. A multiplex PCR was run with 60 Vbeta primers and 13 Jbeta primers. In the authors' workflow: Unique TCR beta chains totaled about 73 million in a later count, with approximately 10 million of them shared. Assay used: immunoSEQ multiplex PCR; TCRdb lists only in-frame clones, some missing. That table supplies the V and J calls and clone size; D and trimming were determined from the DNA. The data hold under 200,000 clones, with 80% to 90% observed a single time. Study-wide points: There were several of the most significant clusters that appeared linked to common viral pathogens in a later analysis. Cytomegalovirus association was listed for approximately 160 TCR beta chains. Rare TCR sequences dominated, though some public TCRs recurred in many donors.

The chain uses TRBV2 and TRBJ2-3; D is uncertain. Sequencing used PBMCs. This clonotype was sampled from a woman aged 18-29 years in good health and CMV-seronegative. CDR3 DNA sequence: TGTGCCAGCAGTTACACAGATACGCAGTATTTT. Amino acid sequence: CASSYTDTQYF.